The 15 T cell receptor beta chains listed next were all sequenced from one sample in a study of PD-L1 blockade in urothelial cancer. Method: immunoSEQ multiplex PCR; TCRdb's copy keeps in-frame clones and lacks some. The sample carries 50,000 to 55,000 clones, approximately 80% recorded once. The sequencing used PBMCs, collected around atezolizumab (anti-PD-L1) treatment. These receptors came from a man in his sixties or seventies with urothelial cancer.

The chain uses TRBV5-1 and TRBJ1-5; D is perhaps TRBD1 (5 bases). The CDR3 is made up of 14 amino acids. V lost 4 bases to trimming and J lost 4 bases, with 12 bases between them. Per germline, CDR1 SGHRS and CDR2 YFSETQ. In nucleotides, the CDR3 is TGCGCCAGCAGCCCGGGGCGGGGAAATCAGCCCCAGCATTTT. Translated: CASSPGRGNQPQHF.

The CDR3 region is CASLLPENRGRTDTQYF. CDR3 sequence (DNA): TGTGCCAGCCTTCTTCCGGAGAACAGGGGGCGAACAGATACGCAGTATTTT. J is TRBJ2-3 and V is TRBV6-4; 9 bases are a match to TRBD1. With 8 bases clipped from V and 3 bases from J, the junction kept 15 bases outside the gene matches. The CDR3 length is 17 residues. Per the germline V gene, CDR1 is MRHNA and CDR2 is SNTAGT.

Here the CDR3 DNA reads TGCGCCAGCAGGGAGACTAGCGGGGCTCTCTACGAGCAGTACTTC. It encodes CASRETSGALYEQYF. The chain recombines TRBV4-1 with TRBJ2-7; the match to TRBD2 covers 11 bases. The CDR3 consists of 15 residues. CDR1 MGHRA and CDR2 YSYEKL come from the germline V gene. V lost 6 bases and J lost 3; bases outside the gene matches: 7.

The chain recombines TRBV30 with TRBJ1-4, with D possibly matching TRBD1 (6 bases). The CDR3 covers 14 residues. V lost 2 bases and J lost 8, with 15 bases in between. CDR1 and CDR2 (germline): GTSNPN, SVGIG (reference sequence). CDR3 coding DNA: TGTGCCTGGAGTACAGGGCTCTCGAGGGAAAAACTGTTTTTT. It is translated as CAWSTGLSREKLFF.

Worth noting for this clone: Other DNA variants within this sample encode the same CDR3. This chain links TRBV7-2 with TRBJ2-1, with 9 positions matching TRBD2. The V gene's germline CDR1 is SGHTA and CDR2 FQGNSA. V lost 1 base, J lost 5 bases, and 6 bases stayed unmatched. The CDR3 sequence is 16 residues long. In DNA, the CDR3 is TGTGCCAGCAGCTTAGTCGGACTAGCGCCAAACAATGAGCAGTTCTTC. Its protein product is CASSLVGLAPNNEQFF.

The chain employs TRBV6-1 and TRBJ1-1; D perhaps matches TRBD1 (6 bases). Trimming removed 3 bases at V and 5 bases at J, with 13 bases between. Per germline, CDR1 MNHNS and CDR2 SASEGT. CDR3 length: 14 amino acids. CDR3 in amino acids: CASSDPGRGTEAFF. In nucleotides, the CDR3 is TGTGCCAGCAGTGACCCCGGGAGGGGGACTGAAGCTTTCTTT.

The chain recombines TRBV5-1 with TRBJ1-1; TRBD1 matches at 7 bases. This CDR3 is 16 amino acids long. J was trimmed by 1 base and V by 1 base; bases with no gene match: 7. CDR1 is SGHRS, CDR2 YFSETQ, per germline. Here the CDR3 DNA reads TGCGCCAGCAGCTTGCTAGGGGGCAGGTCGAACACTGAAGCTTTCTTT. Its protein product is CASSLLGGRSNTEAFF.

A few counts support this clone. The chain employs TRBV4-1 and TRBJ1-6; 10 nucleotides line up with TRBD1. V dropped 1 base and J dropped 10; count of bases not matched to a gene: 4. The CDR3 length is 15 residues. Germline CDR1 reads MGHRA; CDR2 reads YSYEKL. CDR3 DNA: TGCGCCAGCAGCCAAGTGGGACAGGGGTACTCACCCCTCCACTTT. Its translation is CASSQVGQGYSPLHF.

The chain carries TRBV5-5 and TRBJ2-7; D is possibly TRBD1 (6 bases). The CDR3 loop spans 15 amino acids. The V and J ends lost 4 bases and 2 bases respectively, with 16 bases between them. Germline V CDR1 and CDR2: SGHKS, YYEKEE (reference sequence). As DNA, the CDR3 is TGTGCCAGCAGCCTCACCGGGACACAAACCTACGAGCAGTACTTC. It encodes CASSLTGTQTYEQYF.

The chain employs TRBV6-6 and TRBJ1-6, with 9 bases that match TRBD1. J was trimmed by 10 bases and V by 6 bases; bases with no gene match: 10. The CDR3 is made up of 15 amino acids. Germline V gene lookup returns CDR1 MNHNY and CDR2 SVGAGI (reference sequence). CDR3 sequence: CASRSPGQGGSPLHF. The CDR3, as DNA: TGTGCCAGCAGGTCCCCGGGACAGGGTGGATCACCCCTCCACTTT.

This clone is labeled as medium-sized. This chain uses TRBV4-2 with TRBJ1-2; 7 bases are shared with TRBD1. Germline trimming cut 5 bases from V and 4 bases from J; bases unmatched to any gene: 7. The CDR3 is made up of 14 amino acids. Germline values: CDR1 LGHNA, CDR2 YNFKEQ. This chain's CDR3 is CASSVTGAGYGYTF. DNA of the CDR3: TGTGCCAGCAGCGTCACAGGGGCCGGCTATGGCTACACCTTC.

This chain joins TRBV10-3 and TRBJ1-2; no firm D call. The V gene lost 6 bases and the J gene lost 0 bases, with 14 bases spanning the gap. This CDR3 region has 15 residues. Germline CDR1 reads ENHRY; CDR2 reads SYGVKD. The CDR3 sequence is CAIRQTRDSNYGYTF. The CDR3 DNA sequence: TGTGCCATCAGACAGACGCGAGATTCTAACTATGGCTACACCTTC.

This chain joins TRBV11-3 and TRBJ2-3; D gene unclear. Trimming removed 1 base from V and 8 bases from J, with 13 bases in between. The CDR3 loop spans 14 amino acids. The V gene's germline CDR1 is SGHNT and CDR2 YENEEA. CDR3 protein: CASSLVDSAGTQYF. The CDR3 region has the DNA TGTGCCAGCAGCTTAGTTGATTCGGCAGGTACGCAGTATTTT.

V is TRBV28 and J is TRBJ2-1; perhaps TRBD2 as D (6 bases). The CDR3 spans 15 residues. V was shortened by 7 bases and J by 4 bases, with 17 bases between the two germline ends. CDR1 and CDR2 from the germline V gene are MDHEN and SYDVKM. CDR3 in DNA: TGTGCCAGCATCTTCAATGGCGGGGTATACAATGAGCAGTTCTTC. Translation: CASIFNGGVYNEQFF.

The chain recombines TRBV5-1 with TRBJ2-3; tentatively, D is TRBD2 (5 bases). Germline CDR1 reads SGHRS; CDR2 reads YFSETQ. The V gene lost 5 bases and the J gene lost 0 bases, with 16 bases spanning the gap. The CDR3 runs 16 residues. In DNA form, the CDR3 reads TGCGCCAGCAGATTCATAGCGCATCCTAGCACAGATACGCAGTATTTT. Encoded protein: CASRFIAHPSTDTQYF.